This T cell receptor beta chain was captured by sequencing in a study of T cell responses to AZD1222 COVID-19 vaccine. General observations from the study: With dominance at 160-218 and 743-854, vaccine-associated CD4 TCRs spanned spike. Among those given AZD1222, only five or six were seropositive at baseline.

Profiling relied on immunoSEQ multiplex PCR, and the TCRdb table lists in-frame clones only, not all of them. This table has about 150,000 clones, around nine tenths appearing once. Remarks on this clone: The antigen remains unidentified.

The sample in question was peripheral blood, obtained on day 0 of MenACWY control vaccination. This clonotype originated in an adult in good health.

CDR3 protein: CASTRSTQTYEQYF. In DNA, the CDR3 is TGCGCCAGCACCCGATCAACCCAGACCTACGAGCAGTACTTC. The chain combines TRBV10-2 with TRBJ2-7; no firm D call. Between the trimmed V and J ends, which lost 7 bases and 2 bases, there was a span of 15 bases. This CDR3 is built from 14 residues. Germline V gene lookup returns CDR1 WSHSY and CDR2 SAAADI.